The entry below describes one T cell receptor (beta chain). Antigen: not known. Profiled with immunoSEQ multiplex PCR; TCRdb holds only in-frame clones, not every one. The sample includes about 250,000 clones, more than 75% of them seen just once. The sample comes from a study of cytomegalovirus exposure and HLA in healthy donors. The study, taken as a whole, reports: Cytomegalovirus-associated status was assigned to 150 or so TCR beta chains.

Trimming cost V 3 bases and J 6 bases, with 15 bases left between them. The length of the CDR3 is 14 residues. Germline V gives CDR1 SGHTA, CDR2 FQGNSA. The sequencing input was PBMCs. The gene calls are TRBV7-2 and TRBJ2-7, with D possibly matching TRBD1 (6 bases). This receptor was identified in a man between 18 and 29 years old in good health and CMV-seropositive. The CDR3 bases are TGTGCCAGCAGCTTGGGAGACAGGCCCTCCGAGCAGTACTTC. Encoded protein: CASSLGDRPSEQYF.